This T cell receptor beta chain comes out of a study of beta chain features in type 1 diabetes. Regarding this clone: Its antigen is still unknown.

Germline values: CDR1 SQVTM, CDR2 ANQGSEA. The CDR3 covers 15 residues. Trimming took 2 bases from V and 4 from J; bases not matched to a gene: 7. Per donor, one heparinised blood draw averaged around 110 mL. The study, taken as a whole, reports: Naive, central memory and regulatory TCRB repertoires appeared more similar among patients than healthy donors.

What was sequenced were expressed TCRB transcripts, since all of the isolated RNA had been reverse transcribed. Sequencing was performed with immunoSEQ multiplex PCR; in TCRdb, only in-frame clones are kept and a portion is missing. The profile covers about 5,700 clones, with 60% to 85% appearing a single time and 2% to 2.5% taken by the ten largest. This sequence joins TRBV29-1 and TRBJ2-3; TRBD2 aligns across 9 bases. The sequence was collected from a young man in good health. Sequences were obtained from Tregs from blood. In DNA form, the CDR3 reads TGCAGCGTTGAATATGGCGGGGGGGCACCAGATACGCAGTATTTT. It translates to CSVEYGGGAPDTQYF.